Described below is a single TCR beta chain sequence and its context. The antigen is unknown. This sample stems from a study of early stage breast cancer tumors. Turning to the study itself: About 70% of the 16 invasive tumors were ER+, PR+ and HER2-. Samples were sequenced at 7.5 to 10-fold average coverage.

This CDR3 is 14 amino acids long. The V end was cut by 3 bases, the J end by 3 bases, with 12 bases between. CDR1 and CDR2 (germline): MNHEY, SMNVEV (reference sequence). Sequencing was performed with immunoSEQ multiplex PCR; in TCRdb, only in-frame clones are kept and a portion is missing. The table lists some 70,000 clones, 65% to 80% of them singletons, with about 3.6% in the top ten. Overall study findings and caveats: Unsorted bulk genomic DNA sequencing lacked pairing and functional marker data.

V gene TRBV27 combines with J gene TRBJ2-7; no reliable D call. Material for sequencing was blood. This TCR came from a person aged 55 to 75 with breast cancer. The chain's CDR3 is CASSFRLSRYEQYF. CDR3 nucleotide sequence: TGTGCCAGCAGTTTCCGACTTTCCCGCTACGAGCAGTACTTC.